This T cell receptor (beta chain) came from a study of radiation and T cells in renal cell carcinoma. Study-level findings and limits: Compared with controls, irradiated tumors had more, larger dominant CDR3 motifs. Intratumoral heterogeneity was not captured in these approximately 1 g regions.

Note on this clone: The antigen is undetermined.

The treatment denotes: treatment-naive control, cytoreductive nephrectomy. The patient's renal cell carcinoma had clear cell pathology. Looked up from germline, CDR1 is SGHVS and CDR2 is FNYEAQ. Trimming took off 5 bases at V and 8 bases at J, with 18 bases between the two ends. This CDR3 is built from 15 residues. Repertoires were generated with immunoSEQ multiplex PCR, while TCRdb's copy carries only in-frame clones and drops some. The table includes about 16,000 clones, 58% detected once. The sequence was collected from a man aged 40-49 years with renal cell carcinoma. Sequencing used tumor tissue, obtained from a patient whose treatment was nephrectomy without radiotherapy. This chain uses TRBV7-6 with TRBJ1-4, with D maybe TRBD1 (6 bases). CDR3 DNA sequence: TGTGCCAGCAGCCGGGCAGGGACAATGGAAGAAAAACTGTTTTTT. It yields the protein CASSRAGTMEEKLFF. Full variable domain (remainder filled in from reference TRBV7-6 and TRBJ1-4): GAGVSQSPRYKVTKRGQDVALRCDPISGHVSLYWYRQALGQGPEFLTYFNYEAQQDKSGLPNDRFSAERPEGSISTLTIQRTEQRDSAMYRCASSRAGTMEEKLFFGSGTQLSVL.